The clone carrying this T cell receptor beta chain has just a few counts. In the study's own analysis: Estimated nucleated cell counts came from reference gene primer amplification. Profiling relied on immunoSEQ multiplex PCR, and the TCRdb table lists in-frame clones only, not all of them. That table is the source of V, J and clone size, and D and trimming were worked out from the DNA. The data show roughly 14,000 clones, approximately 92% seen once. This sample is drawn from a study of blood T cell repertoires in COVID-19. About the study: Sites in the United States, Italy and Spain provided acute and convalescent COVID-19 samples. The cDNA or gDNA used as material had been derived from T cells, B-cell-depleted T cells, or PBMCs.

The CDR3 has 17 amino acids. The receptor was derived from a human donor with active COVID-19. The donor label of this sample is uncertain. Sample: peripheral blood. The V and J genes are TRBV21-1 and TRBJ1-6. TRBV21-1 constitutes a pseudogene. The DNA of the CDR3 is TGTGCCGGTGGGCCGGGAACCGTTGCCCCGTTTAATTCACCCCTCCACTTT. This translates into CAGGPGTVAPFNSPLHF.